The 15 T cell receptor beta chains below all came from one sample that was sequenced in a study of blood T cell repertoires in COVID-19. The assay was immunoSEQ multiplex PCR, and TCRdb's table has in-frame clones only and misses some. There are approximately 190,000 clones in the sample; roughly 87% occur only once, and roughly 6.6% lies in the top ten. Sample: peripheral blood. The source of these receptors is a woman aged 35 to 49 with acute or convalescent COVID-19.

In DNA, the CDR3 is TGTGCCACCTCATGGGCTAGCGGTGTAGGGTACGAGCAGTACTTC. It encodes CATSWASGVGYEQYF. The genes are TRBV28 and TRBJ2-7; 7 bases are a match to TRBD2. Germline loops: CDR1 MDHEN, CDR2 SYDVKM. V lost 10 bases and J lost 4; bases outside the gene matches: 16. The CDR3 consists of 15 residues.

The V and J genes are TRBV6-5 and TRBJ1-5; TRBD1 might be the D (5 bases). V was shortened by 6 bases and J by 3 bases, with 9 bases between the two germline ends. This CDR3 spans 13 amino acids. Looked up from germline, CDR1 is MNHEY and CDR2 is SVGAGI. The CDR3 DNA is TGTGCCAGCAGGACCAGGGACAATCAGCCCCAGCATTTT. Translating it yields CASRTRDNQPQHF.

The gene calls are TRBV23-1 and TRBJ2-2; 9 nucleotides align to TRBD1. TRBV23-1 is placed among ORFs of uncertain function. Losses at the gene ends were 8 bases for V and 6 bases for J; bases not matched to a gene: 7. There are 14 residues in the CDR3. CDR3 residues: CASLGQGKAGELFF. The CDR3 DNA sequence: TGCGCCAGCCTAGGACAGGGGAAGGCCGGGGAGCTGTTTTTT.

The CDR3 sequence is CASSIGTSGGSSTDTQYF. CDR3 nucleotide sequence: TGTGCCAGCAGCATCGGGACTAGCGGGGGATCTAGCACAGATACGCAGTATTTT. V is TRBV12-1 and J is TRBJ2-3; the D call TRBD2 from the table was never checked on the DNA. TRBV12-1 is a known pseudogene. There are 18 residues in the CDR3.

This clone was counted once. The chain couples TRBV21-1 to TRBJ1-1; TRBD1 was called by the table and not checked on the DNA. TRBV21-1 corresponds to a pseudogene. The length of the CDR3 is 16 residues. The CDR3 here is CASSKAGDRSNTEAFF. The CDR3 DNA reads as TGTGCCAGCAGCAAAGCGGGGGACAGGTCGAACACTGAAGCTTTCTTT.

This rearrangement joins TRBV7-6 to TRBJ1-4; TRBD1 is a possible D gene (5 bases). Germline V gives CDR1 SGHVS, CDR2 FNYEAQ. V shed 2 bases and J shed 8 bases, with 15 bases lying between them. The CDR3 has 15 residues. Here the CDR3 DNA reads TGTGCCAGCAGCTTATTCCGGCAGGGCCAGGAAAAACTGTTTTTT. This sequence encodes CASSLFRQGQEKLFF.

This chain links TRBV27 with TRBJ2-6; 7 nucleotides align to TRBD1. The V segment lost 9 bases and the J segment 0 bases; nucleotides outside the gene matches: 20. Germline lookup yields CDR1 MNHEY and CDR2 SMNVEV (reference sequence). CDR3 size: 20 residues. The CDR3 loop is CARMTGSLPQQNSGANVLTF. DNA of the CDR3: TGTGCCAGGATGACAGGGAGTCTCCCCCAACAGAACTCTGGGGCCAACGTCCTGACTTTC.

The chain is built from TRBV28 and TRBJ2-6; TRBD1 might be the D (5 bases). The CDR3 runs to 16 residues. V shed 6 bases and J shed 1 base, with 13 bases lying between them. Per germline, CDR1 MDHEN and CDR2 SYDVKM. The DNA for the CDR3 is TGTGCCAGCAGAAGGGGTGGAAATTCTGGGGCCAACGTCCTGACTTTC. Residues: CASRRGGNSGANVLTF.

The V gene is TRBV2, the J gene TRBJ1-4; D may be TRBD1 (6 bases). Trimming cost V 8 bases and J 8 bases, with 21 bases left between them. The CDR3 has 15 residues. Germline-derived CDR1 and CDR2 are SNHLY and FYNNEI. CDR3 sequence (DNA): TGTGCCAGCCAAAGACCCGAACAGGGTGGAGAAAAACTGTTTTTT. It encodes CASQRPEQGGEKLFF. Drawing the rest from reference TRBV2 and TRBJ1-4, the complete variable domain is EPEVTQTPSHQVTQMGQEVILRCVPISNHLYFYWYRQILGQKVEFLVSFYNNEISEKSEIFDDQFSVERPDGSNFTLKIRSTKLEDSAMYFCASQRPEQGGEKLFFGSGTQLSVL.

The J gene is TRBJ2-3, the V gene TRBV3-1 (or the pseudogene TRBV3-2), with 8 bases matching TRBD2. The CDR3 is 14 residues long. CDR1 is LGHDT and CDR2 is YNNKEL in the germline V gene (reference sequence). The V segment lost 5 bases and the J segment 6 bases; nucleotides outside the gene matches: 7. DNA of the CDR3: TGTGCCAGCAGCGAGAGAGTAGCGGGGGATACGCAGTATTTT. This codes for CASSERVAGDTQYF.

The genes are TRBV15 and TRBJ2-3; TRBD1 matches at 10 bases. Germline trimming cut 5 bases from V and 3 bases from J; bases unmatched to any gene: 8. CDR3 length: 16 residues. The germline CDR1 and CDR2 sequences are LNHNV and YYDKDF (reference sequence). The CDR3 DNA is TGTGCCACCAGCGGGACAGGGGAGGTTCGGACAGATACGCAGTATTTT. Residues: CATSGTGEVRTDTQYF. Together with reference TRBV15 and TRBJ2-3, the CDR3 gives the full variable domain: DAMVIQNPRYQVTQFGKPVTLSCSQTLNHNVMYWYQQKSSQAPKLLFHYYDKDFNNEADTPDNFQSRRPNTSFCFLDIRSPGLGDTAMYLCATSGTGEVRTDTQYFGPGTRLTVL.

This clone was seen more than once but under ten times. The chain has TRBV2 and TRBJ1-1; 7 bases align to TRBD1. The CDR3 is 15 amino acids. Germline CDR1 is SNHLY and CDR2 is FYNNEI. The J segment lost 2 bases and the V segment lost 6 bases, leaving 9 bases of the junction unmatched. The CDR3 DNA reads TGTGCCAGCAGGGCACGGACAGGAGAAAACACTGAAGCTTTCTTT. It encodes CASRARTGENTEAFF.

The genes are TRBV5-1 and TRBJ2-1, with D maybe TRBD2 (5 bases). The V end was cut by 4 bases, the J end by 6 bases, with 17 bases between. CDR1 is SGHRS and CDR2 is YFSETQ in the germline V gene. The CDR3 totals 15 residues. The CDR3 nucleotides read TGCGCCAGCAGCCTCGAGGGCAACGGACTCAATGAGCAGTTCTTC. Its translation: CASSLEGNGLNEQFF.

V and J are TRBV7-9 and TRBJ2-6; D possibly corresponds to TRBD2 (5 bases). The CDR3 spans 11 residues. The germline CDR1 and CDR2 sequences are SEHNR and FQNEAQ (reference sequence). Trimming removed 0 bases from V and 15 bases from J, with 6 bases in between. CDR3 residues: CASSLALALTF. CDR3 DNA: TGTGCCAGCAGCTTAGCGCTAGCCCTGACTTTC.

The V call is TRBV5-1, the J call TRBJ1-1; no firm D call. There are 15 residues in the CDR3. Per the germline V gene, CDR1 is SGHRS and CDR2 is YFSETQ. Trimming left V 4 bases short and J 3 bases short, with 16 bases between. The DNA for the CDR3 is TGCGCCAGCAGCGCACATCCCAGGAAGGACACTGAAGCTTTCTTT. Its translation is CASSAHPRKDTEAFF.